These T cell receptor beta chains were read from a single sample in a study of T-cell reconstitution after alpha-beta-depleted transplantation in children. TCRdb processed the PCR reads anew with MiXCR; each CDR3 protein has one entry. The sample contains 7,500 to 10,000 distinct CDR3 sequences, about 13% of which appear only once. The sample in question was PBMCs, mostly from graft donor cells, obtained 60 days after TCRalphabeta/CD19-depleted stem cell transplant. These receptors were taken from a patient aged 2-10 years who had a stem cell transplant for inherited bone marrow failure, so the T cells may come from the graft donor. Each CDR3 is given with its conserved first and last residue. A D gene is named only where the DNA matches it firmly. Clone size appears in some rows only: once, few, many, or a class for an expanded clone.

abundance: many; d_gene: NA; j_gene: TRBJ2-2; len: 16; v_gene: TRBV24-1; CDR3nt: TGTGCCACCAGTGATTTGGGGGGGGCGAGGACCGGGGAGCTGTTTTTT; CDR3aa: CATSDLGGARTGELFF
abundance: many; d_gene: TRBD2; j_gene: TRBJ2-3; len: 14; v_gene: TRBV3-1; CDR3nt: TGTGCCAGCAGCCAAGCGGGAGGGTCAGATACGCAGTATTTT; CDR3aa: CASSQAGGSDTQYF
abundance: many; d_gene: NA; j_gene: TRBJ2-5; len: 12; v_gene: TRBV29-1; CDR3nt: TGCAGCGTTGACCAGGAGCAAGAGACCCAGTACTTC; CDR3aa: CSVDQEQETQYF
abundance: many; d_gene: TRBD2; j_gene: TRBJ2-1; len: 16; v_gene: TRBV20-1; CDR3nt: TGCAGTGCTCACACCTTCGGGGGGCGGCGGCTAGCGGGAGAGTTCTTC; CDR3aa: CSAHTFGGRRLAGEFF
abundance: many; d_gene: NA; j_gene: TRBJ2-7; len: 13; v_gene: TRBV5-8; CDR3nt: TGTGCCAGCAGGCAAGGGGCGTTTAGAGAGCAGTACTTC; CDR3aa: CASRQGAFREQYF
abundance: many; d_gene: NA; j_gene: TRBJ2-1; len: 12; v_gene: TRBV15; CDR3nt: TGTGCCACCAGCACGGCGAGGCTTGGGCAGTTCTTC; CDR3aa: CATSTARLGQFF
abundance: medium-sized; d_gene: TRBD2; j_gene: TRBJ2-5; len: 15; v_gene: TRBV10-3; CDR3nt: TGTGCCATCAGTGACCCAGCGGGGGCGGGAGAGACCCAGTACTTC; CDR3aa: CAISDPAGAGETQYF
abundance: many; d_gene: NA; j_gene: TRBJ2-7; len: 13; v_gene: TRBV5-1; CDR3nt: TGCGCCAGCAGGGACATCGCGGCGAGTTTGCAGTACTTC; CDR3aa: CASRDIAASLQYF
abundance: many; d_gene: NA; j_gene: TRBJ1-4; len: 12; v_gene: TRBV11-2; CDR3nt: TGTGCCAGCAGCTTAGTAGGAGAAAAACTGTTTTTT; CDR3aa: CASSLVGEKLFF
abundance: NA; d_gene: NA; j_gene: TRBJ1-5; len: 13; v_gene: TRBV12-3/TRBV12-4; CDR3nt: TGTGCCTTCAGTTTCGCCAGCAATCAGCCCCAGCATTTT; CDR3aa: CAFSFASNQPQHF
abundance: NA; d_gene: TRBD1; j_gene: TRBJ2-1; len: 16; v_gene: TRBV5-1; CDR3nt: TGCGCCAGCAGACCCGGACAGGACGGCTCCTACAATGAGCAGTTCTTC; CDR3aa: CASRPGQDGSYNEQFF
abundance: NA; d_gene: NA; j_gene: TRBJ1-1; len: 15; v_gene: TRBV1; CDR3nt: TGCTCCTGCAGCCCAGGGTGGGGGGGGAACACTGAAGCTTTCTTT; CDR3aa: CSCSPGWGGNTEAFF
abundance: many; d_gene: TRBD1; j_gene: TRBJ2-2; len: 13; v_gene: TRBV25-1; CDR3nt: TGTGCCAGCCGAGGACAGGGTAACGGGGAGCTGTTTTTT; CDR3aa: CASRGQGNGELFF
abundance: few; d_gene: TRBD2; j_gene: TRBJ2-1; len: 15; v_gene: TRBV10-2; CDR3nt: TGCGCCAGCAGGCCTACTAGCGGGGGGTGGGATGAGCAGTTCTTC; CDR3aa: CASRPTSGGWDEQFF
abundance: NA; d_gene: NA; j_gene: TRBJ2-5; len: 12; v_gene: TRBV5-1; CDR3nt: TGCGCCAGCAGGACAGCCCAAGAGACCCAGTACTTC; CDR3aa: CASRTAQETQYF
abundance: many; d_gene: NA; j_gene: TRBJ2-1; len: 13; v_gene: TRBV21-1; CDR3nt: TGTGCCAGCAGCAAAGGGGTCGGCAATGAGCAGTTCTTC; CDR3aa: CASSKGVGNEQFF
abundance: many; d_gene: TRBD1; j_gene: TRBJ1-5; len: 16; v_gene: TRBV5-1; CDR3nt: TGCGCCAGCAGCACCGGGACAGGCGATAGCAATCAGCCCCAGCATTTT; CDR3aa: CASSTGTGDSNQPQHF
abundance: many; d_gene: TRBD1; j_gene: TRBJ1-6; len: 15; v_gene: TRBV28; CDR3nt: TGTGCCAGCAGTCGTCGACAGGGTGGCAATTCACCCCTCCACTTT; CDR3aa: CASSRRQGGNSPLHF
abundance: many; d_gene: NA; j_gene: TRBJ1-5; len: 12; v_gene: TRBV6-6; CDR3nt: TGTGCCAGCAGAACAGGCAATCAGCCCCAGCATTTT; CDR3aa: CASRTGNQPQHF
abundance: medium-sized; d_gene: NA; j_gene: TRBJ1-4; len: 14; v_gene: TRBV5-1; CDR3nt: TGCGCCAGCAGCTTGGGTAAAGGCGGCGAAAAACTGTTTTTT; CDR3aa: CASSLGKGGEKLFF
abundance: many; d_gene: NA; j_gene: TRBJ2-2; len: 18; v_gene: TRBV6-5; CDR3nt: TGTGCCAGCAGTTACGGGTGGCCCTCCTTGCGGAACACCGGGGAGCTGTTTTTT; CDR3aa: CASSYGWPSLRNTGELFF
abundance: many; d_gene: NA; j_gene: TRBJ1-2; len: 15; v_gene: TRBV18; CDR3nt: TGTGCCAGCTCACCAGCCACAGACGCGAACTATGGCTACACCTTC; CDR3aa: CASSPATDANYGYTF